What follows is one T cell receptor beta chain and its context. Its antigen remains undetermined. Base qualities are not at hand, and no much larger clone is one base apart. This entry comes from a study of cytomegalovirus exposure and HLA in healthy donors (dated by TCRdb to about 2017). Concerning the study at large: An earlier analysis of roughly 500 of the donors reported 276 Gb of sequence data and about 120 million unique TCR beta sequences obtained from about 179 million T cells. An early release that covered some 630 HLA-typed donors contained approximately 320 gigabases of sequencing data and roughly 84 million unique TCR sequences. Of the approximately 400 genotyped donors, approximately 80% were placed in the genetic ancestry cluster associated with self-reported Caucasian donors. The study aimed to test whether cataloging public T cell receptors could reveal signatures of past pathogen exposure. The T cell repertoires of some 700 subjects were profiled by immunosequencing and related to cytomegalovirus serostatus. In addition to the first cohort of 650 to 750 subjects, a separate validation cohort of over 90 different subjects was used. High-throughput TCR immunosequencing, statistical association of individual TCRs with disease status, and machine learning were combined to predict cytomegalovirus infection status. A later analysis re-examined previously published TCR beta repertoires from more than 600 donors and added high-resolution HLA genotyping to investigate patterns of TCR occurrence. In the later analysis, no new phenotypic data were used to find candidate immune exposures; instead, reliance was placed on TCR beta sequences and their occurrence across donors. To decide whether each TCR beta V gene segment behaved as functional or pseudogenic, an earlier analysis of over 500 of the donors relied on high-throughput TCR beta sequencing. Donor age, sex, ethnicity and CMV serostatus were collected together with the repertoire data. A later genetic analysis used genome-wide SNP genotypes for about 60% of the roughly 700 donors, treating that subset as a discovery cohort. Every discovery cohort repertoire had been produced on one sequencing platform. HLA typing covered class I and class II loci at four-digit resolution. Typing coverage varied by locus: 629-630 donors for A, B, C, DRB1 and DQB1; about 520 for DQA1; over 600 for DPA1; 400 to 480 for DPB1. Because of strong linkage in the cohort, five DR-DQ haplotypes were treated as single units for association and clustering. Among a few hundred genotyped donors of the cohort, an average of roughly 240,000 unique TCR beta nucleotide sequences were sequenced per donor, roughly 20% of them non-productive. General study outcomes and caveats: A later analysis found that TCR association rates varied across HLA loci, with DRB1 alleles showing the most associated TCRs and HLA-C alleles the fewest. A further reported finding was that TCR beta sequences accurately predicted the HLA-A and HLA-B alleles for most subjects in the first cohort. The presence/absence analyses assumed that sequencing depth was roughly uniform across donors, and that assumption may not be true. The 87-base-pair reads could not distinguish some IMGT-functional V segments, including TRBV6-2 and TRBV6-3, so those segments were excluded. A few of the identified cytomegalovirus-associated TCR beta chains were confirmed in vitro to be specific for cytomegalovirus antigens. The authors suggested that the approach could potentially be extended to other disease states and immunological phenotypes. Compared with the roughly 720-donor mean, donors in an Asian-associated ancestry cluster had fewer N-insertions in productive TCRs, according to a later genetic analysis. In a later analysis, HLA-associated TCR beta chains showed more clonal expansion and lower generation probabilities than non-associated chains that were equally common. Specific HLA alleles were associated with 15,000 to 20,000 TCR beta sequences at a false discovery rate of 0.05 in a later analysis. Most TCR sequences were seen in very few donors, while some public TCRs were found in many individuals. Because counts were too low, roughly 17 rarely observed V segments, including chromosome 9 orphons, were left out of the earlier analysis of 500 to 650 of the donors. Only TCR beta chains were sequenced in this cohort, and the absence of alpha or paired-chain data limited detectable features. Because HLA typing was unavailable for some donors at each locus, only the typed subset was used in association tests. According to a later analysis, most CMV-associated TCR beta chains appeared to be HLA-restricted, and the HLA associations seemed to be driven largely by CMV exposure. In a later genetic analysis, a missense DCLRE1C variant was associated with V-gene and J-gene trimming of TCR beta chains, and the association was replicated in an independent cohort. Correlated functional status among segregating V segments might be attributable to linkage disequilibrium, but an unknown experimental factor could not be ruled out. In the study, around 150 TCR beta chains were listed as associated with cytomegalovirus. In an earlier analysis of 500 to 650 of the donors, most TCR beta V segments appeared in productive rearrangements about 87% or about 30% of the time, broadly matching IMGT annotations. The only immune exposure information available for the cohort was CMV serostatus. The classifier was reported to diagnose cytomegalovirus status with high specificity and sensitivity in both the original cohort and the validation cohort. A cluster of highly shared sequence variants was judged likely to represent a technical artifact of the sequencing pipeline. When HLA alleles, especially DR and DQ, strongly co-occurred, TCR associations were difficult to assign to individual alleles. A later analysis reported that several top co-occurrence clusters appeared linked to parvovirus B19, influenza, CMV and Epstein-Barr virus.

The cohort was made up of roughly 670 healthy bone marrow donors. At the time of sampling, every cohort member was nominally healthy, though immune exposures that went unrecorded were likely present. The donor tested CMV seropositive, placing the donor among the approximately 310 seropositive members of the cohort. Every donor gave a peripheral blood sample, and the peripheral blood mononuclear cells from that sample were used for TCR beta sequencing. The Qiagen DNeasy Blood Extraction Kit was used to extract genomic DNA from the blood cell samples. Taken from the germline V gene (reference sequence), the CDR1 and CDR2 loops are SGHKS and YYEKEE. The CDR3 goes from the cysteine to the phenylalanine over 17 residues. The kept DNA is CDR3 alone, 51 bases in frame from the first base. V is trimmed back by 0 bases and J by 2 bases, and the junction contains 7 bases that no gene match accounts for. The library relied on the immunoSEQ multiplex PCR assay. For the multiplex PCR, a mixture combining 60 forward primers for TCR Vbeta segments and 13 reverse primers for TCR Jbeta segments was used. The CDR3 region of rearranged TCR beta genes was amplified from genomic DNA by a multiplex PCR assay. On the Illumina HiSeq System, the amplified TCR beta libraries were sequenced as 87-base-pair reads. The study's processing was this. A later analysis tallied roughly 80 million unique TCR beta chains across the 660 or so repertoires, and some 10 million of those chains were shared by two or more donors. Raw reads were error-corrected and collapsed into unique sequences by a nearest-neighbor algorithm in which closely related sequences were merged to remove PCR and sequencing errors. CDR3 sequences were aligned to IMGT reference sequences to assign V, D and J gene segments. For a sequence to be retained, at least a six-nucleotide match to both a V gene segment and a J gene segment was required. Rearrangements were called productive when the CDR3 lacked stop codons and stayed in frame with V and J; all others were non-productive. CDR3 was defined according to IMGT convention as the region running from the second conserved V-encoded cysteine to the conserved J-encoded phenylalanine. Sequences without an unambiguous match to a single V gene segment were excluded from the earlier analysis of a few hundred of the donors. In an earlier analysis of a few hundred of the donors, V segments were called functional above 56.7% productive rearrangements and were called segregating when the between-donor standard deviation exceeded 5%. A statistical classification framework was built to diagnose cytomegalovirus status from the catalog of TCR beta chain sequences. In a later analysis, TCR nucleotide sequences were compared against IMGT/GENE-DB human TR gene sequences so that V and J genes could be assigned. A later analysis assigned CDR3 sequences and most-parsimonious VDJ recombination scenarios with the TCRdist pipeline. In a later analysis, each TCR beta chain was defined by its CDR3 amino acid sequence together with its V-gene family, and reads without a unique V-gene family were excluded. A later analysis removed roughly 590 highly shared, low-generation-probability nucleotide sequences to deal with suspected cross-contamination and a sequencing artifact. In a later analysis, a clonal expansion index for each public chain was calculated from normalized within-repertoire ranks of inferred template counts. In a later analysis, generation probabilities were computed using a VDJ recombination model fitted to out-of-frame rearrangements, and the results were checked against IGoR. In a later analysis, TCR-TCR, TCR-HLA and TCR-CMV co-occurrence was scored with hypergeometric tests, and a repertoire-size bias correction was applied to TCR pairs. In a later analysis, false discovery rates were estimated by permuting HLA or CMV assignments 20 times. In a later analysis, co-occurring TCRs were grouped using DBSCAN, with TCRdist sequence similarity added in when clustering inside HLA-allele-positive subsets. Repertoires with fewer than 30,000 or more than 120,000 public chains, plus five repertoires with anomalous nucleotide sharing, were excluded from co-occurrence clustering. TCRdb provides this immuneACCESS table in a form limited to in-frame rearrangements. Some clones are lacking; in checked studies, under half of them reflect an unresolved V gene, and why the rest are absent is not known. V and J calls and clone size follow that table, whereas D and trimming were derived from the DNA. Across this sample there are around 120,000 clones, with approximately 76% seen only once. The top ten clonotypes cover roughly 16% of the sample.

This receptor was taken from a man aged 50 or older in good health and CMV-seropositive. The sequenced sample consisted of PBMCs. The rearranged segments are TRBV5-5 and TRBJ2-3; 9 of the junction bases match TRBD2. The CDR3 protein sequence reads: CASSLVGSGGPTDTQYF. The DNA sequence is TGTGCCAGCAGCTTGGTCGGTAGCGGGGGTCCCACAGATACGCAGTATTTT.